This TCR beta chain originates from a study of T cell clonotyping in hematopoietic cell transplantation. In the study overall: Pretransplant recipient samples were taken after cytoreduction.

Assay used: immunoSEQ multiplex PCR; TCRdb lists only in-frame clones, some missing. Of 25,000 to 35,000 clones in the sample, 85% to 95% were seen once. Stated time point: recipient sample about 28 days before transplant, after cytoreduction. The germline V gene has CDR1 LGHNA and CDR2 YSLEER. Trimming cost V 0 bases and J 4 bases; bases outside gene matches: 10. The CDR3 extends over 17 amino acids. This TCR was recovered from a man over 45 with acute myeloid leukemia. Some clones in this sample may be carry-over from other donors' samples. V gene TRBV4-3 combines with J gene TRBJ1-2, with 8 bases fitting TRBD1. The sample was peripheral blood mononuclear cells, taken before stem cell transplant. The CDR3 sequence is CASSQDTEAGGTYGYTF. The DNA for the CDR3 is TGCGCCAGCAGCCAAGATACTGAGGCAGGGGGCACCTATGGCTACACCTTC.